This T cell receptor (beta chain) appears in the sequencing data of a study of identical twins. TCRdb re-called the 5' RACE reads with MiXCR, one entry per CDR3 protein. In the table there are about 1.7 million distinct CDR3 sequences, roughly 35% of which are singletons. From germline, CDR1 is ENHRY and CDR2 SYGVKD. Between the trimmed V and J ends, which lost 10 bases and 4 bases, there was a span of 11 bases. The CDR3 is made up of 11 amino acids. The study's findings and limits: Low generation probability was overrepresented in out-of-frame alpha sequences shared by twins.

Notes on this clonotype: Its antigen is unidentified.

Sequenced: cord blood. V usage is TRBV10-3 and J usage is TRBJ2-7, with D unclear. This receptor was identified in a newborn girl in good health. The CDR3 is CATLDGYEQYF. The CDR3, as DNA: TGTGCCACCTTGGACGGGTACGAGCAGTACTTC.